The 24 T cell receptor beta chains in this list originate from one sample, sequenced in a study of T cells in Graves' hyperthyroidism and ophthalmopathy. RNA transcripts were the template for amplifying TCR beta CDR3 regions. When the TCR CDR3 underwent first-round RT-PCR, the HTBI primer set was used. TCRdb re-analysed the multiplex PCR reads in MiXCR, keeping a single row per CDR3 protein. The data contain a few hundred thousand distinct CDR3 sequences, 35% to 55% of them singletons. Sequences were obtained from peripheral blood or thyroid tissue (not recorded which). The source of these receptors is a woman under 30 with Graves' hyperthyroidism.

This clonotype was detected ten times or more. The chain has TRBV12-3 or TRBV12-4 and TRBJ1-1; TRBD1 might be the D (5 bases). Trimming took off 5 bases at V and 4 bases at J, with 11 bases between the two ends. This CDR3 spans 13 amino acids. The chain's CDR3 is CASSGDQGTEAFF. The CDR3 DNA reads as TGTGCCAGCAGTGGGGACCAGGGCACTGAAGCTTTCTTT.

This clonotype came up many times. This chain uses TRBV20-1 with TRBJ2-7, with TRBD2 matching 11 bases. V was clipped by 4 bases and J by 1 base; unmatched bases: 3. CDR3 length: 14 amino acids. Germline values: CDR1 DFQATT, CDR2 SNEGSKA (reference sequence). CDR3 coding DNA: TGCAGTGCTACGACTAGCGGGACTTCCTACGAGCAGTACTTC. Protein product: CSATTSGTSYEQYF.

J is TRBJ2-7 and V is TRBV25-1; D is ambiguous. The CDR3 consists of 15 residues. V was cut by 7 bases and J by 0 bases, with 16 bases left in between. Germline CDR1 is MGHDK and CDR2 is SYGVNS. The CDR3 coding sequence is TGTGCCAGCAAGCCGAATCGGGCAAGCTCCTACGAGCAGTACTTC. Amino acids: CASKPNRASSYEQYF.

The rearrangement uses TRBV2 and TRBJ2-7; 9 bases align to TRBD1. The germline V gene has CDR1 SNHLY and CDR2 FYNNEI. CDR3 length: 15 residues. The V segment lost 5 bases and the J segment 3 bases; nucleotides outside the gene matches: 8. The CDR3 nucleotides read TGTGCCAGCAGTACGGACAGGGGAGCCAACTACGAGCAGTACTTC. It translates to CASSTDRGANYEQYF.

This clonotype has at least ten counts. V and J are TRBV4-2 and TRBJ2-2; weak D call: TRBD1 (5 bases). V gave up 0 bases and J gave up 4 bases, with 12 bases separating them. Germline V gene lookup returns CDR1 LGHNA and CDR2 YNFKEQ. The CDR3 contains 16 residues. In DNA form, the CDR3 reads TGTGCCAGCAGCCAAGACGTCAACCAGGGCACCGGGGAGCTGTTTTTT. Translation: CASSQDVNQGTGELFF.

As concerns this clonotype: Just one base apart from a much larger clone, this may be a read error. The rearrangement links TRBV12-3 or TRBV12-4 to TRBJ1-1; D is ambiguous. The CDR3 loop spans 14 amino acids. For the CDR3, the DNA is TGTGCCGGCAGCCTGCAGGCTATGAACACTGAAGCTTTCTTT. It encodes CAGSLQAMNTEAFF.

The rearrangement uses TRBV20-1 and TRBJ2-5; 10 nucleotides align to TRBD1. CDR3 length equals 10 residues. Germline CDR1 DFQATT, CDR2 SNEGSKA (reference sequence). V trimming: 6 bases; J trimming: 9 bases; junction bases outside the gene matches: 1. CDR3 residues: CSAGQGAQYF. CDR3 nucleotide sequence: TGCAGTGCAGGACAGGGGGCCCAGTACTTC.

CDR3 protein: CAICAGQGNTEAFF. The CDR3 DNA reads as TGTGCCATCTGCGCGGGACAGGGGAACACTGAAGCTTTCTTT. The V and J genes are TRBV24-1 and TRBJ1-1; 9 bases agree with TRBD1. Germline V CDR1 and CDR2: KGHDR, SFDVKD. Trimming took 11 bases from V and 1 from J; bases not matched to a gene: 7. This CDR3 has 14 residues.

This chain joins TRBV6-6 and TRBJ1-2; tentative D call: TRBD1 (6 bases). Germline V gene data show CDR1 as MNHNY and CDR2 as SVGAGI (reference sequence). V was cut by 5 bases and J by 4 bases, with 20 bases left in between. The CDR3 sequence is 16 residues long. The CDR3 DNA reads as TGTGCCAGCAGTGCTACCGGGGGGGCTGTCCTCTATGGCTACACCTTC. This encodes CASSATGGAVLYGYTF.

This clonotype was recorded only once. The CDR3 here is CSARGASYEQYF. The CDR3 DNA reads as TGCAGTGCTAGAGGAGCCAGCTACGAGCAGTACTTC. This chain joins TRBV20-1 and TRBJ2-7; no firm D call. This CDR3 region has 12 residues. V gave up 1 base and J gave up 3 bases, with 7 bases separating them. Germline-derived CDR1 and CDR2 are DFQATT and SNEGSKA (reference sequence).

About this clonotype itself: With a much larger clone just one base away, this may be a read error. Likely a read error: the CDR3 ends without its conserved phenylalanine or tryptophan. The V gene is TRBV7-2, the J gene TRBJ1-1; 10 bases are a match to TRBD1. The CDR3 contains 14 residues. CDR1 and CDR2 (germline): SGHTA, FQGNSA. The trim removed 8 bases at V and 5 bases at J, leaving 8 bases unmatched. The CDR3 DNA reads TGTGCCAGCTCACCGGGGACAGGGGTGACTGAAGCTTTCTTA. Protein sequence: CASSPGTGVTEAFL.

The CDR3 DNA reads TGTGCCAGCAGCTCCGGGACAGGGGGTGGCTACACCTTC. It is translated as CASSSGTGGGYTF. This chain uses TRBV6-1 with TRBJ1-2; the match to TRBD1 covers 11 bases. Germline lookup yields CDR1 MNHNS and CDR2 SASEGT. V lost 6 bases and J lost 7; bases outside the gene matches: 4. CDR3 length equals 13 residues.

CDR3 nucleotide sequence: TGCAGTGCTAGAGACACAGGACAGGGGGCGCGGCACGGCTACACCTTC. Protein sequence: CSARDTGQGARHGYTF. The chain carries TRBV20-1 and TRBJ1-2; 11 nucleotides line up with TRBD1. The V gene's germline CDR1 is DFQATT and CDR2 SNEGSKA (reference sequence). CDR3 size: 16 residues. The V segment lost 0 bases and the J segment 8 bases; nucleotides outside the gene matches: 11.

The chain couples TRBV25-1 to TRBJ1-4, with 7 nucleotides matching TRBD1. The ends lost 2 bases at V and 6 bases at J; junction bases unmatched: 9. CDR3 size: 16 residues. Per the germline V gene, CDR1 is MGHDK and CDR2 is SYGVNS. CDR3 sequence (DNA): TGTGCCAGCAGTGAAGTGGGGCGACAGGGCTATGAAAAACTGTTTTTT. Translating it yields CASSEVGRQGYEKLFF. Looking up the rest from reference TRBV25-1 and TRBJ1-4 gives the full variable domain: EADIYQTPRYLVIGTGKKITLECSQTMGHDKMYWYQQDPGMELHLIHYSYGVNSTEKGDLSSESTVSRIRTEHFPLTLESARPSHTSQYLCASSEVGRQGYEKLFFGSGTQLSVL.

The V and J genes are TRBV7-3 and TRBJ1-2, with 8 bases identical to TRBD1. The germline gives CDR1 SGHTA, CDR2 FQGTGA. This CDR3 region has 16 residues. The V gene end was trimmed by 5 bases and the J gene end by 8 bases; junction bases not matched to a gene: 16. The CDR3 bases are TGTGCCAGCAGCCTCCAGGGGGCCGGGAAAGTGAAGGGCTACACCTTC. It specifies CASSLQGAGKVKGYTF.

This clonotype has a handful of counts. The chain couples TRBV7-3 to TRBJ1-1; no clear D gene. CDR3 length: 13 residues. In germline, CDR1 is SGHTA, CDR2 FQGTGA. Between the trimmed V and J ends, which lost 5 bases and 1 base, there was a span of 8 bases. CDR3 amino acids: CASSPQTNTEAFF. The CDR3 coding sequence is TGTGCCAGCAGCCCCCAAACGAACACTGAAGCTTTCTTT.

This chain uses TRBV7-2 with TRBJ2-5; 7 bases map to TRBD2. The germline V gene has CDR1 SGHTA and CDR2 FQGNSA. The CDR3 consists of 14 residues. After removal of 6 bases from V and 5 bases from J, the junction contained 9 bases not matched to a gene. The CDR3 here is CASRDPSGDETQYF. The CDR3 DNA reads as TGTGCCAGCAGAGACCCGAGCGGGGATGAGACCCAGTACTTC.

This clonotype was detected ten times or more. The chain has TRBV20-1 and TRBJ2-5, with 7 bases that match TRBD2. The CDR3 consists of 13 residues. The germline gives CDR1 DFQATT, CDR2 SNEGSKA (reference sequence). After removal of 5 bases from V and 2 bases from J, the junction contained 5 bases not matched to a gene. The CDR3 DNA is TGCAGTGCTGTCTCGGGGGGACAAGAGACCCAGTACTTC. Protein sequence: CSAVSGGQETQYF.

The CDR3, as DNA: TGTGCCAGCAGTGAAACAGGGGACCCTTCCGAGCAGTACTTC. Protein sequence: CASSETGDPSEQYF. The chain is built from TRBV6-6 and TRBJ2-7, with 7 bases aligning to TRBD1. Germline V gives CDR1 MNHNY, CDR2 SVGAGI (reference sequence). The CDR3 covers 14 residues. V shed 5 bases, J shed 6 bases, and the junction held 10 bases outside the gene matches.

The chain uses TRBV9 and TRBJ1-2, with 11 bases aligning to TRBD1. The junction had 5 bases not matched to a gene; V was cut back by 4 bases and J by 6 bases. Germline CDR1 and CDR2: SGDLS and YYNGEE. CDR3 size: 14 residues. For the CDR3, the DNA is TGTGCCAGCAGCCGGGACAGGGGGTACGATGGCTACACCTTC. Protein sequence: CASSRDRGYDGYTF.

Concerning this clonotype: The CDR3 ends on some other residue instead of the conserved phenylalanine or tryptophan, so this is likely a read error. The DNA is left out, because the CDR3 cannot be placed on it with certainty; the CDR3 is given as TCRdb lists it. The rearrangement links TRBV2 to TRBJ1-4; the listed D gene, TRBD1, was not tested against the DNA. The length of the CDR3 is 16 amino acids, counting both ends. Germline lookup yields CDR1 SNHLY and CDR2 FYNNEI. The CDR3 here is CASSEVGVSQPLSQAA.

V gene TRBV5-4 combines with J gene TRBJ2-2, with 9 nucleotides matching TRBD2. The V and J ends lost 1 base and 2 bases, in that order; junction bases with no gene match: 6. Germline-derived CDR1 and CDR2 are SGHNT and YYREEE (reference sequence). The CDR3 is 17 amino acids. The CDR3 protein is CASSLLAGGENTGELFF. The DNA for the CDR3 is TGTGCCAGCAGCTTGTTGGCGGGAGGGGAAAACACCGGGGAGCTGTTTTTT.

The gene calls are TRBV20-1 and TRBJ2-3; D perhaps matches TRBD1 (5 bases). Trimming cost V 6 bases and J 0 bases, with 10 bases left between them. This CDR3 is 13 amino acids long. CDR1 is DFQATT and CDR2 is SNEGSKA in the germline V gene (reference sequence). CDR3 amino acids: CSAPTESTDTQYF. The CDR3 nucleotides are TGCAGTGCCCCGACAGAGAGCACAGATACGCAGTATTTT.

Comment on this clonotype: A clone one base away is much larger, so this may be a read error. This likely comes from a read error, as the CDR3 has no conserved phenylalanine or tryptophan at its end. This chain uses TRBV9 with TRBJ1-2; D not resolved. Trimming took off 4 bases at V and 3 bases at J, with 13 bases between the two ends. Germline V gene data show CDR1 as SGDLS and CDR2 as YYNGEE. The CDR3 sequence is 14 residues long. CDR3 sequence: CASSSDKDDYGYTI. CDR3 bases: TGTGCCAGCAGCTCCGACAAAGATGACTATGGCTACACCATC.